This entry concerns a single T cell receptor beta chain. CDR1 is SEHNR and CDR2 is FQNEAQ in the germline V gene (reference sequence). The ends were cut back, 3 bases at V and 5 bases at J, with 10 bases in the middle. The CDR3 is made up of 13 amino acids. This specimen comes from a study of T cells in Graves' hyperthyroidism and ophthalmopathy. Researchers amplified the TCR beta CDR3 regions from RNA transcripts. HTBI primers were used for first-round RT-PCR of the TCR CDR3. Each CDR3 protein is one row after TCRdb ran MiXCR on the multiplex PCR reads. Of under 350,000 distinct CDR3 sequences in the sample, roughly 18% were seen once. The diagnostic basis comprised clinical symptoms, serum thyroxine and TRAb, thyroid ultrasound and orbital computed tomography.

The sequencing input was blood. The TCR originated in a woman in her 50s with Graves' hyperthyroidism. The gene calls are TRBV7-9 and TRBJ2-5; D is undetermined. The CDR3 DNA reads as TGTGCCAGCAGCTTCTCCGATCGGGAGACCCAGTACTTC. It translates to CASSFSDRETQYF.